A selection of T cell receptor beta chains follows, all from one sample in a study of shared T cell receptors in the human thymus. This table comes from immunoSEQ multiplex PCR, and its TCRdb copy is limited to in-frame clones, with some not included. The table has over 65,000 clones, roughly 96% seen once. Source material: thymocytes. The receptor source for this set is a human donor. Each CDR3 is given with its conserved first and last residue. Fields, in order: CDR3 protein, CDR3 DNA, clone size, D gene, J gene, V gene. The D gene is left open where the match is weak. Clone size is shown for a subset of rows, as once, few, many or a class of expanded clone.

CDR3 protein: CASSMIRGVQPQHF; CDR3 DNA: TGTGCCAGTAGTATGATAAGGGGAGTCCAGCCCCAGCATTTT; clone size: NA; D gene: NA; J gene: TRBJ1-5; V gene: TRBV19
CDR3 protein: CASSLRGGLPHTGELFF; CDR3 DNA: TGTGCCAGCAGTTTAAGGGGGGGTCTTCCTCACACCGGGGAGCTGTTTTTT; clone size: NA; D gene: NA; J gene: TRBJ2-2; V gene: TRBV27
CDR3 protein: CASSRAQHRGGEHQETQYF; CDR3 DNA: TGTGCCAGCAGCCGCGCCCAACACCGTGGGGGAGAACACCAAGAGACCCAGTACTTC; clone size: NA; D gene: NA; J gene: TRBJ2-5; V gene: TRBV7-2
CDR3 protein: CASTVAGGKLGSQPQHF; CDR3 DNA: TGTGCCAGTACCGTTGCGGGGGGAAAGTTGGGGAGTCAGCCCCAGCATTTT; clone size: NA; D gene: NA; J gene: TRBJ1-5; V gene: TRBV19
CDR3 protein: CASSLCPGTGCGSNQPQHF; CDR3 DNA: TGTGCCAGCAGCCTATGTCCCGGGACAGGGTGTGGGAGCAATCAGCCCCAGCATTTT; clone size: NA; D gene: TRBD1; J gene: TRBJ1-5; V gene: TRBV5-8
CDR3 protein: CASSQRGDTEAFF; CDR3 DNA: TGTGCCAGCAGCCAACGAGGGGACACTGAAGCTTTCTTT; clone size: NA; D gene: NA; J gene: TRBJ1-1; V gene: TRBV27
CDR3 protein: CASSLVGLGAGGPHEQYF; CDR3 DNA: TGCGCCAGCAGCTTGGTGGGGCTGGGGGCGGGGGGTCCCCACGAGCAGTACTTC; clone size: NA; D gene: TRBD2; J gene: TRBJ2-7; V gene: TRBV5-1
CDR3 protein: CASSQDLRTGGPWYEQYF; CDR3 DNA: TGCGCCAGCAGCCAAGATCTAAGAACGGGGGGGCCTTGGTACGAGCAGTACTTC; clone size: NA; D gene: TRBD2; J gene: TRBJ2-7; V gene: TRBV4-3
CDR3 protein: CASRDGGADYNEQFF; CDR3 DNA: TGTGCAAGTCGCGACGGGGGGGCCGATTACAATGAGCAGTTCTTC; clone size: NA; D gene: NA; J gene: TRBJ2-1; V gene: TRBV12-2
CDR3 protein: CASSIDTRQGLVDYEQYF; CDR3 DNA: TGTGCCAGTAGTATAGATACCCGACAGGGACTAGTTGACTACGAGCAGTACTTC; clone size: NA; D gene: NA; J gene: TRBJ2-7; V gene: TRBV19
CDR3 protein: CASSSDQLAHEQYF; CDR3 DNA: TGTGCCAGCAGCTCGGACCAACTGGCACACGAGCAGTACTTC; clone size: NA; D gene: NA; J gene: TRBJ2-7; V gene: TRBV5-6
CDR3 protein: CASSLGLDSPLHF; CDR3 DNA: TGCGCCAGCAGCTTGGGACTCGATTCGCCCCTCCACTTT; clone size: NA; D gene: NA; J gene: TRBJ1-6; V gene: TRBV5-1
CDR3 protein: CSVSKGRKRLEDTEAFF; CDR3 DNA: TGCAGCGTCTCCAAGGGGCGGAAGAGATTGGAGGACACTGAAGCTTTCTTT; clone size: NA; D gene: NA; J gene: TRBJ1-1; V gene: TRBV29-1
CDR3 protein: CASSLRLAGGNTGELFF; CDR3 DNA: TGTGCCAGCAGCTTGCGCCTAGCGGGGGGGAACACCGGGGAGCTGTTTTTT; clone size: NA; D gene: TRBD2; J gene: TRBJ2-2; V gene: TRBV5-5
CDR3 protein: CASSRKGPTRTGHEKLFF; CDR3 DNA: TGCGCCAGCAGCCGAAAGGGGCCAACGAGGACAGGGCACGAAAAACTGTTTTTT; clone size: NA; D gene: TRBD1; J gene: TRBJ1-4; V gene: TRBV4-3
CDR3 protein: CASSLSNQPQHF; CDR3 DNA: TGTGCCAGCAGCTTAAGCAATCAGCCCCAGCATTTT; clone size: NA; D gene: NA; J gene: TRBJ1-5; V gene: TRBV7-2
CDR3 protein: CASSHGQGALPNEQFF; CDR3 DNA: TGTGCCAGCAGCCACGGACAGGGGGCGCTTCCCAATGAGCAGTTCTTC; clone size: once; D gene: TRBD1; J gene: TRBJ2-1; V gene: TRBV7-3
CDR3 protein: CASSQPSLTSGKSSYNEQFF; CDR3 DNA: TGTGCCAGCAGCCAGCCATCTCTTACTAGCGGGAAGAGCTCCTACAATGAGCAGTTCTTC; clone size: NA; D gene: TRBD2; J gene: TRBJ2-1; V gene: TRBV4-2
CDR3 protein: CASGPHQGGYTF; CDR3 DNA: TGTGCTAGTGGTCCACACCAGGGCGGCTACACCTTC; clone size: NA; D gene: NA; J gene: TRBJ1-2; V gene: TRBV12-5
CDR3 protein: CASTTETESVDEQFF; CDR3 DNA: TGTGCCAGTACCACCGAGACGGAATCTGTGGATGAGCAGTTCTTC; clone size: NA; D gene: NA; J gene: TRBJ2-1; V gene: TRBV19
CDR3 protein: CASGGGNYEQYF; CDR3 DNA: TGTGCCAGCGGGGGGGGGAACTACGAGCAGTACTTC; clone size: NA; D gene: TRBD2; J gene: TRBJ2-7; V gene: TRBV2
CDR3 protein: CASSTRIGGNTEAFF; CDR3 DNA: TGTGCCAGTAGTACCCGGATAGGGGGGAACACTGAAGCTTTCTTT; clone size: NA; D gene: NA; J gene: TRBJ1-1; V gene: TRBV19
CDR3 protein: CASSTTLQGGHSPLHF; CDR3 DNA: TGTGCCAGTAGCACAACACTACAGGGAGGGCACTCACCCCTCCACTTT; clone size: NA; D gene: NA; J gene: TRBJ1-6; V gene: TRBV19
CDR3 protein: CASSLRRGSVEAFF; CDR3 DNA: TGTGCCAGCAGCTTAAGGCGGGGATCCGTCGAAGCTTTCTTT; clone size: NA; D gene: NA; J gene: TRBJ1-1; V gene: TRBV7-2
CDR3 protein: CASSLRWTENYGYTF; CDR3 DNA: TGTGCCAGCAGTTTACGGTGGACGGAGAACTATGGCTACACCTTC; clone size: NA; D gene: NA; J gene: TRBJ1-2; V gene: TRBV27
CDR3 protein: CAWSVRNRDGQPQHF; CDR3 DNA: TGTGCCTGGAGTGTACGGAACCGGGATGGTCAGCCCCAGCATTTT; clone size: NA; D gene: NA; J gene: TRBJ1-5; V gene: TRBV30
CDR3 protein: CASSQENGQGKINYGYTF; CDR3 DNA: TGTGCCAGCAGCCAAGAAAATGGACAGGGGAAGATAAACTATGGCTACACCTTC; clone size: NA; D gene: TRBD1; J gene: TRBJ1-2; V gene: TRBV14
CDR3 protein: CASSWDGRYYEQYF; CDR3 DNA: TGTGCCAGCAGTTGGGACGGCCGCTACTACGAGCAGTACTTC; clone size: NA; D gene: NA; J gene: TRBJ2-7; V gene: TRBV27
CDR3 protein: CASSYLPTYEQYF; CDR3 DNA: TGTGCCAGCAGCTATTTGCCCACCTACGAGCAGTACTTC; clone size: NA; D gene: NA; J gene: TRBJ2-7; V gene: TRBV5-4
CDR3 protein: CASSTGPNQPQHF; CDR3 DNA: TGTGCCAGCAGCACCGGACCCAATCAGCCCCAGCATTTT; clone size: NA; D gene: NA; J gene: TRBJ1-5; V gene: TRBV7-9
CDR3 protein: CASRVGTPGEAFF; CDR3 DNA: TGCGCCAGCCGTGTTGGGACCCCGGGTGAAGCTTTCTTT; clone size: NA; D gene: NA; J gene: TRBJ1-1; V gene: TRBV5-1
CDR3 protein: CASSLTFGRGDTQYF; CDR3 DNA: TGTGCCAGCAGCTTAACGTTCGGCCGTGGGGATACGCAGTATTTT; clone size: NA; D gene: NA; J gene: TRBJ2-3; V gene: TRBV7-3
CDR3 protein: CASSQEGRERGTEAFF; CDR3 DNA: TGTGCCAGCAGCCAAGAAGGCCGGGAGAGAGGAACTGAAGCTTTCTTT; clone size: NA; D gene: NA; J gene: TRBJ1-1; V gene: TRBV14
CDR3 protein: CSVWPANEQFF; CDR3 DNA: TGCAGCGTATGGCCGGCCAATGAGCAGTTCTTC; clone size: NA; D gene: NA; J gene: TRBJ2-1; V gene: TRBV29-1
CDR3 protein: CASSSSSGGTQYF; CDR3 DNA: TGTGCCAGCAGCTCGAGTAGCGGGGGTACGCAGTATTTT; clone size: NA; D gene: TRBD2; J gene: TRBJ2-3; V gene: TRBV7-8
CDR3 protein: CASSRGQPSLHSPLHF; CDR3 DNA: TGTGCCAGTAGTAGAGGACAGCCATCCCTTCATTCACCCCTCCACTTT; clone size: NA; D gene: NA; J gene: TRBJ1-6; V gene: TRBV19
CDR3 protein: CASSKTATSFASYEQYF; CDR3 DNA: TGCGCCAGCAGCAAAACTGCCACTAGTTTTGCCTCCTACGAGCAGTACTTC; clone size: once; D gene: NA; J gene: TRBJ2-7; V gene: TRBV4-3
CDR3 protein: CASSLLGGLSYNSPLHF; CDR3 DNA: TGTGCCAGCAGTTTATTAGGGGGCCTCTCCTATAATTCACCCCTCCACTTT; clone size: NA; D gene: TRBD1; J gene: TRBJ1-6; V gene: TRBV27